The following is a T cell receptor (beta chain) sequence with its context. The V gene lost 7 bases and the J gene lost 3 bases, with 11 bases spanning the gap. The germline V gene has CDR1 SQVTM and CDR2 ANQGSEA. This CDR3 has 12 residues. The record originates from a study of CD8 T cells in Susac syndrome. An amount of RNA that ranged from roughly 0.45 to 1 ug was reverse transcribed with random hexamers. Each CDR3 protein is one row after TCRdb ran MiXCR on the immunoSEQ multiplex PCR reads. Of hundreds of thousands of distinct CDR3 sequences in the sample, approximately 95% were seen once. The rearrangement links TRBV29-1 to TRBJ2-3; D remains unclear. Sequenced input: CD4+ T cells from PBMCs. This clonotype was obtained from a human donor with Susac syndrome. The CDR3 DNA reads as TGCAGCGCCGATAGGGTAACAGATACGCAGTATTTT. Its protein product is CSADRVTDTQYF.